The T cell receptor (beta chain) under discussion was sequenced for a study of blood T cells in healthy people across ages. Total RNA amounts of at least 6 micrograms were extracted per sample. Primed by a sample-barcoded 5' primer and a J-beta primer mix, a second PCR proceeded for about 6 to 12 cycles. Each of the cDNA molecules was tagged by a template-switch adaptor with 12 random nucleotides. MiXCR was run by TCRdb on the 5' RACE reads, yielding one entry per CDR3 protein. This table holds hundreds of thousands of distinct CDR3 sequences, 62% found once. In regard to this clonotype: What it recognizes is unknown.

General observations from the study: Without sorted subsets, naive and antigen-experienced compartments could not be conclusively compared.

This receptor was identified in a man aged 25 to 40 in good health. Material for sequencing was blood.

CDR3 in DNA: TGTGCCAGCACCCGGACGGCGGTGGCTAATGAAAAACTGTTTTTT. Protein product: CASTRTAVANEKLFF. The chain combines TRBV12-3 or TRBV12-4 with TRBJ1-4; no reliable D call. The CDR3 is 15 residues long. Deletions cut 7 bases from V and 3 bases from J, with 15 bases between.